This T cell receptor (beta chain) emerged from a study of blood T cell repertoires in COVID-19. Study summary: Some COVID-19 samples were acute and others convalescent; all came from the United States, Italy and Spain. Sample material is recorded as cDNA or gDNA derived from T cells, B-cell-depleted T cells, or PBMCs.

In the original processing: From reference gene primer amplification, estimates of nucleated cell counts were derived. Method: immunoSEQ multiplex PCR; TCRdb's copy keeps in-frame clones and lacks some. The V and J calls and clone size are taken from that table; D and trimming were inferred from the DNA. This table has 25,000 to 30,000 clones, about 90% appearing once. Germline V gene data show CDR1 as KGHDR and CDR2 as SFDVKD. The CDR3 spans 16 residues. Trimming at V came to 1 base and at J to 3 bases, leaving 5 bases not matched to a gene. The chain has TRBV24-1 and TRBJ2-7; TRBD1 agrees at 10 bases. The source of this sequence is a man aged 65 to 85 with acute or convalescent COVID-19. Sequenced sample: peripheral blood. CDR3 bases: TGTGCCACCAGTGATTTCCGGGACAGGGGCATCTACGAGCAGTACTTC. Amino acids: CATSDFRDRGIYEQYF.